This TCR beta chain emerged from a study of T cell responses to AZD1222 COVID-19 vaccine. Method: immunoSEQ multiplex PCR; TCRdb's copy keeps in-frame clones and lacks some. The repertoire has fewer than 90,000 clones, 75% to 90% of them found once; the top ten carry more than 5%. A single count supports this clone. The germline CDR1 and CDR2 sequences are MNHEY and SVGAGI. V lost 2 bases to trimming and J lost 5 bases, with 9 bases between them. The CDR3 runs 14 residues. The material sequenced was peripheral blood, taken 28 days after the second AZD1222 dose. This receptor was taken from an adult who received the AZD1222 COVID-19 vaccine. The rearrangement links TRBV6-5 to TRBJ1-4; possible D gene TRBD1, 5 bases. The chain's CDR3 is CASSYDQGNEKLFF. In nucleotides, the CDR3 is TGTGCCAGCAGTTACGATCAGGGAAATGAAAAACTGTTTTTT.